This T cell receptor (beta chain) comes out of a study of Ad26.COV2.S vaccination and SARS-CoV-2 variants. Using immunoSEQ multiplex PCR, the repertoire was profiled, and TCRdb retains in-frame clones only, with some absent. The sample carries 250,000 to 300,000 clones, approximately 87% recorded once. Treatment noted: roughly 18 received Ad26.COV2.S at low or high dose, single or two shots; about 5 received placebo; per-sample allocation not given. Sampling was done on day 63 after the first vaccine or placebo injection. The germline V and J ends were trimmed by 0 bases and 3 bases, with 9 bases remaining between them. This CDR3 is 14 amino acids long. CDR1 SGHRS and CDR2 YFSETQ come from the germline V gene.

The receptor's source is a person between 18 and 65 years old who received the Ad26.COV2.S COVID-19 vaccine or a placebo. This chain joins TRBV5-1 and TRBJ1-2; D remains ambiguous. This specimen was peripheral blood, taken in a trial of Ad26.COV2.S vaccine versus placebo. Written as DNA, the CDR3 is TGCGCCAGCAGCTTGGCCCTCGGCGACTATGGCTACACCTTC. Protein sequence: CASSLALGDYGYTF.